This T cell receptor (beta chain) was captured by sequencing in a study of control samples from healthy donors and cancer patients. TCRdb's table, derived via immunoSEQ multiplex PCR, lists solely in-frame clones and lacks some. In the table there are over 100,000 clones, 90% of which are singletons. CDR1 and CDR2 (germline): SEHNR, FQNEAQ (reference sequence). This CDR3 region has 12 residues. V lost 5 bases and J lost 5, with 10 bases in between. The chain has TRBV7-9 and TRBJ2-7; weak D call: TRBD2 (5 bases). This sequence was found in a human donor in good health. The donor label of this sample is uncertain. What was sequenced was blood. CDR3 amino acids: CASSLFGDEQYF. The CDR3 DNA is TGTGCCAGCAGCCTCTTCGGGGACGAGCAGTACTTC.